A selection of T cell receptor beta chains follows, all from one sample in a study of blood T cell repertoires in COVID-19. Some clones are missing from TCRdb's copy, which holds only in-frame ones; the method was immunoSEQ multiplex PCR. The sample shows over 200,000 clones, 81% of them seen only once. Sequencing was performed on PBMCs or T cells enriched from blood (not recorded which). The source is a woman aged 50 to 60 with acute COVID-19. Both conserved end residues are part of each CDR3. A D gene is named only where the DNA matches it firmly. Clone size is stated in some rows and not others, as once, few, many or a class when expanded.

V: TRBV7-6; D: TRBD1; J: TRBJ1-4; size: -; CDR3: CASSRDRVANEKLFF; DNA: TGTGCCAGCAGTCGTGACAGGGTGGCTAATGAAAAACTGTTTTTT
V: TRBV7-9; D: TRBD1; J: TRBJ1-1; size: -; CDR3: CASSKGQGSPNTEAFF; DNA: TGTGCCAGCAGCAAAGGACAGGGGTCCCCCAACACTGAAGCTTTCTTT
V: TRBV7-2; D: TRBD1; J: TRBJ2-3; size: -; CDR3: CASSFNPGQGGNTQYF; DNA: TGTGCCAGCAGCTTCAACCCGGGACAGGGGGGAAATACGCAGTATTTT
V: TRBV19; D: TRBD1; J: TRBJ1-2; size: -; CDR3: CASSIRKDRGAPANGYTF; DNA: TGTGCCAGTAGTATACGGAAAGACAGGGGGGCCCCGGCGAATGGCTACACCTTC
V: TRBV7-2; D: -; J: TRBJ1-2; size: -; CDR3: CASSRGDQAYGYTF; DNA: TGTGCCAGCAGTCGGGGGGATCAGGCTTATGGCTACACCTTC
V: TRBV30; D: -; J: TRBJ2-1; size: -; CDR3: CAWSRFSGLDNEQFF; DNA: TGTGCCTGGAGCCGCTTTTCGGGACTGGACAATGAGCAGTTCTTC
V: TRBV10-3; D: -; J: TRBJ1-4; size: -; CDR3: CAISESPGTNEKLFF; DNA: TGTGCCATCAGTGAGTCACCGGGAACTAATGAAAAACTGTTTTTT
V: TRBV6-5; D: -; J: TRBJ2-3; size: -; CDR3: CASSTTQGRADTQYF; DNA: TGTGCCAGCAGTACCACACAGGGTCGCGCAGATACGCAGTATTTT
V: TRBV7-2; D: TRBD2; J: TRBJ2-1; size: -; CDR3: CASSLDTVAGFNEQFF; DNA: TGTGCCAGCAGCTTAGACACGGTAGCGGGCTTCAATGAGCAGTTCTTC
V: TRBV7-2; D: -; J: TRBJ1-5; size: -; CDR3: CASSLGVQGNQPQHF; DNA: TGTGCCAGCTCACTCGGGGTGCAGGGCAATCAGCCCCAGCATTTT
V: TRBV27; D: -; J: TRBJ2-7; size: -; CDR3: CASSSPTRSEQYF; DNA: TGTGCCAGCAGTTCTCCGACCCGGAGCGAGCAGTACTTC
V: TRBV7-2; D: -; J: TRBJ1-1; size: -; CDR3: CASSSQSLGGTEAFF; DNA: TGTGCCAGCAGCTCGCAGTCTCTCGGGGGCACTGAAGCTTTCTTT
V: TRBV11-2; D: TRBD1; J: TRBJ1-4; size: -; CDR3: CASSLNRGHNEKLFF; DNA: TGTGCCAGCAGCTTAAACAGGGGACATAATGAAAAACTGTTTTTT
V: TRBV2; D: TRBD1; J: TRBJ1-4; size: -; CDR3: CASSKLQGATNEKLFF; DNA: TGTGCCAGCAGTAAACTACAGGGGGCAACTAATGAAAAACTGTTTTTT
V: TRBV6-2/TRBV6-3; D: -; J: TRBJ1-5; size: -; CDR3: CASSSLQGYSNQPQHF; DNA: TGTGCCAGCAGTTCTTTACAGGGTTATAGCAATCAGCCCCAGCATTTT
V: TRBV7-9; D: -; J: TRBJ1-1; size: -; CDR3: CASSKGVGTRLDTEAFF; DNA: TGTGCCAGCAGCAAAGGAGTGGGGACAAGGCTAGACACTGAAGCTTTCTTT
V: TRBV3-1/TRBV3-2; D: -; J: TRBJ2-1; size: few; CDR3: CASSQGLFNEQFF; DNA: TGTGCCAGCAGCCAAGGACTCTTCAATGAGCAGTTCTTC
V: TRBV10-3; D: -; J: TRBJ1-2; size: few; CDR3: CAISDGALYGYTF; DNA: TGTGCCATCAGTGATGGGGCACTCTATGGCTACACCTTC
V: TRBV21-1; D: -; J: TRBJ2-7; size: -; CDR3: CASTNTSGGTFFEQYF; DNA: TGTGCCAGCACCAACACTAGCGGGGGGACCTTTTTTGAGCAGTACTTC
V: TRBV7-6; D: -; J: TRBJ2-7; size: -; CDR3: CASSLVYAGEQYF; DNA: TGTGCCAGCAGCTTAGTCTACGCGGGAGAGCAGTACTTC
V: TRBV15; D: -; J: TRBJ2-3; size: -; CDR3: CATSRATGFSDTQYF; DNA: TGTGCCACCAGCCGCGCTACAGGGTTTTCAGATACGCAGTATTTT
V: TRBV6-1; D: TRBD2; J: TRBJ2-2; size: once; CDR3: CASSEEAFGTSGRNTGELFF; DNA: TGTGCCAGCAGTGAAGAAGCGTTCGGGACTAGCGGAAGGAACACCGGGGAGCTGTTTTTT
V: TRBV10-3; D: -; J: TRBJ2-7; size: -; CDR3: CAISESVTETYEQYF; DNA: TGTGCCATCAGTGAGTCGGTGACAGAGACCTACGAGCAGTACTTC
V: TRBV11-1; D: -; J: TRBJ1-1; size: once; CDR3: CASSSQGRTEAFF; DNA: TGTGCCAGCAGCTCACAGGGCCGGACTGAAGCTTTCTTT
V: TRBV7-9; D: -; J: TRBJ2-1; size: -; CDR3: CASSLYNNEQFF; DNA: TGTGCCAGCAGCTTATATAACAATGAGCAGTTCTTC
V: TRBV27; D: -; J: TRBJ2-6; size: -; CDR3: CASSLDLAYSGANVLTF; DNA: TGTGCCAGCAGTTTAGATTTAGCTTACTCTGGGGCCAACGTCCTGACTTTC
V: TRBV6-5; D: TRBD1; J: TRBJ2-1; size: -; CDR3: CASSSGTGGYNEQFF; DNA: TGTGCCAGCAGTTCCGGGACAGGGGGTTACAATGAGCAGTTCTTC
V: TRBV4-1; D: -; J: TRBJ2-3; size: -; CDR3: CASSQDPGGRRVGTDTQYF; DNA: TGCGCCAGCAGCCAAGATCCGGGGGGCCGACGGGTGGGCACAGATACGCAGTATTTT
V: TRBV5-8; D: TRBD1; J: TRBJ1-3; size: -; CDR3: CASSQGGWENTIYF; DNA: TGTGCCAGCAGCCAAGGGGGCTGGGAAAACACCATATATTTT
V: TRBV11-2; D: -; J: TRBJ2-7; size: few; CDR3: CASSLGGGREQYF; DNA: TGTGCCAGCAGCTTAGGGGGGGGGCGCGAGCAGTACTTC
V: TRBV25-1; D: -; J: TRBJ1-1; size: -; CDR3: CASSYGAGGVNVRAFF; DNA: TGTGCCAGCAGTTACGGCGCTGGAGGGGTGAATGTGAGAGCTTTCTTT
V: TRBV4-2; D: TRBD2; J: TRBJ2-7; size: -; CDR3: CASSQDPSGTSVEQYF; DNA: TGTGCCAGCAGCCAAGATCCCTCCGGGACTAGTGTCGAGCAGTACTTC
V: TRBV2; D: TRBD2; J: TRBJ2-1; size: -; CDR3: CAHGLAGRNEQFF; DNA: TGTGCCCATGGACTAGCGGGAAGAAATGAGCAGTTCTTC
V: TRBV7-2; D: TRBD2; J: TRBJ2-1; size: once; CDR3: CASSLATSFNEQFF; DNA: TGTGCCAGCAGCTTAGCGACTAGCTTTAATGAGCAGTTCTTC
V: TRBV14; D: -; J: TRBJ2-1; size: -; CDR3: CASSPYPGISSYNEQFF; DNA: TGTGCCAGCAGCCCTTATCCGGGGATAAGCTCCTACAATGAGCAGTTCTTC
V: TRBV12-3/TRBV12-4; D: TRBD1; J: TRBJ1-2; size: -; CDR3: CASTQQGFGYTF; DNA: TGTGCCAGCACCCAACAGGGGTTTGGCTACACCTTC
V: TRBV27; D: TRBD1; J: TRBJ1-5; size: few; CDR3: CASSQQGAHQPQHF; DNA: TGTGCCAGCAGTCAGCAGGGGGCCCATCAGCCCCAGCATTTT
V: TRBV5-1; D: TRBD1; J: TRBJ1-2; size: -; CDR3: CASSLVVQGGGYTF; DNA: TGCGCCAGCAGCTTGGTCGTGCAGGGGGGTGGCTACACCTTC
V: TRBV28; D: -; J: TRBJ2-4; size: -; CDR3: CASSLLIQALGAKNIQYF; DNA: TGTGCCAGCAGTTTACTGATTCAAGCCCTAGGAGCCAAAAACATTCAGTACTTC
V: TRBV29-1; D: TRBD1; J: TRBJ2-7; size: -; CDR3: CSVILGQGRSAKTYEQYF; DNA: TGCAGCGTGATCCTGGGACAGGGTCGTTCGGCGAAAACCTACGAGCAGTACTTC
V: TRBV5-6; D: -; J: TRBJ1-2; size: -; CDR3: CASSLVSLGGGYTF; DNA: TGTGCCAGCAGCTTGGTTTCTCTCGGGGGAGGCTACACCTTC
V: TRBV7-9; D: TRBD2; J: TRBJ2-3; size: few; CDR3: CASSFGTSFDTQYF; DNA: TGTGCCAGCAGCTTCGGGACTAGCTTCGATACGCAGTATTTT
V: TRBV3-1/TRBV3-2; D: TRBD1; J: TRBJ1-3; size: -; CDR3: CASSERGGGNTIYF; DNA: TGTGCCAGCAGCGAGCGAGGGGGCGGAAACACCATATATTTT
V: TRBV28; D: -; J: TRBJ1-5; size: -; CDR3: CASSTTANQPQHF; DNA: TGTGCCAGCAGTACGACAGCAAATCAGCCCCAGCATTTT
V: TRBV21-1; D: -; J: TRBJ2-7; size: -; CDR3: CASSKVKAVHSYEQYF; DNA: TGTGCCAGCAGCAAAGTTAAAGCGGTCCACTCCTACGAGCAGTACTTC
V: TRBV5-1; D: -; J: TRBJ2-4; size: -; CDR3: CASSPRTGEAKNIQYF; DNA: TGCGCCAGCAGCCCTCGGACCGGGGAGGCCAAAAACATTCAGTACTTC
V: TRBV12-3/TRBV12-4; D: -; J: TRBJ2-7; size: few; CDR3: CASSFAGGEQYF; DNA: TGTGCCAGCAGTTTCGCCGGGGGCGAGCAGTACTTC
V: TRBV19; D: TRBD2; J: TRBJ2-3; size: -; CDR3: CASSIFPASGGFTDTQYF; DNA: TGTGCCAGTAGTATCTTCCCGGCGAGCGGGGGGTTTACAGATACGCAGTATTTT
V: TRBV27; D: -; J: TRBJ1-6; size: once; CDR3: CASRLNRDSPLHF; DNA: TGTGCCAGCAGGCTTAACAGGGATTCACCCCTCCACTTT
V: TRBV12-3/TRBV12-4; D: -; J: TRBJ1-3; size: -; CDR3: CASSLGNTIYF; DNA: TGTGCCAGCAGTCTAGGAAACACCATATATTTT
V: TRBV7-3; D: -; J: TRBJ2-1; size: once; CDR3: CASGRWGGDNEQFF; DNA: TGTGCCAGCGGAAGGTGGGGAGGTGACAATGAGCAGTTCTTC
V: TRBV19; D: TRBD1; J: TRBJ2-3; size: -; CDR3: CASRSGTVTPSTDTQYF; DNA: TGTGCCAGTAGGTCCGGGACAGTTACTCCTAGCACAGATACGCAGTATTTT
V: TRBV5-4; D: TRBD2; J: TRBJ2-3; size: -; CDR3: CASAGSGGSYTDTQYF; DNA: TGTGCCAGCGCGGGTAGCGGGGGATCCTACACAGATACGCAGTATTTT
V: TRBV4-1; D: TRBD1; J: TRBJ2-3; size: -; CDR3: CASSQEIGQGFDTQYF; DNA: TGCGCCAGCAGCCAAGAAATCGGACAGGGCTTTGATACGCAGTATTTT